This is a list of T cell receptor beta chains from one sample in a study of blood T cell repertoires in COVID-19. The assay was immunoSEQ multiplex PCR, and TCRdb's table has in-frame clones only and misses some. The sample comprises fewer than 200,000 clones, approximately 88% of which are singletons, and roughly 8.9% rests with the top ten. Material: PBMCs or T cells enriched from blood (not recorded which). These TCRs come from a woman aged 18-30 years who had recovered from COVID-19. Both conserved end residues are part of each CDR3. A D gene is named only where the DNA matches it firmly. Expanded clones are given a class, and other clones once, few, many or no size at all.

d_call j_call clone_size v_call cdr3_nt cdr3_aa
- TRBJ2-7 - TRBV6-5 TGTGCCAGCAGCCTTGAGAGGGCGAATGAGCAGTACTTC CASSLERANEQYF
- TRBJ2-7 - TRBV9 TGTGCCAGCAGCGTAGCTCCGACGGACACCGGCCCACTCTACGAGCAGTACTTC CASSVAPTDTGPLYEQYF
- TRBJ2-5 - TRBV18 TGTGCCAGCTCACCAGAGGAGACCCAGTACTTC CASSPEETQYF
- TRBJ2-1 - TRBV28 TGTGCCAGCAGTTTGCTGAGCCTCGCAAATGAGCAGTTCTTC CASSLLSLANEQFF
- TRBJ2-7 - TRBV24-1 TGTGCCACGGGCGACCCATCAGGCGAGCAGTACTTC CATGDPSGEQYF
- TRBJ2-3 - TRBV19 TGTGCCAGTACTTTCAACCCCCCCGGGACATATAGCACAGATACGCAGTATTTT CASTFNPPGTYSTDTQYF
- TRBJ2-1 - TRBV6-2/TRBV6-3 TGTGCCAGCAGTTACCCGGCGTTGAGGTCTCTAACCTACAATGAGCAGTTCTTC CASSYPALRSLTYNEQFF
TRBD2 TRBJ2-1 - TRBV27 TGTGCCAGCAGTTTTAGGCTAGCGGCATACAATGAGCAGTTCTTC CASSFRLAAYNEQFF
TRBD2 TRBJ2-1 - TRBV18 TGTGCCAGCTCACCACCGGTCAGCGGGGGGGACAATGAGCAGTTCTTC CASSPPVSGGDNEQFF
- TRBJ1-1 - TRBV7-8 TGTGCCAGCCGCTGGGGGGATGGCACTGAAGCTTTCTTT CASRWGDGTEAFF
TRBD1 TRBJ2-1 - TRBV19 TGTGCCAGTAGTACTACAGGGGGCAATGAGCAGTTCTTC CASSTTGGNEQFF
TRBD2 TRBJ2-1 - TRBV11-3 TGTGCCAGCAGCTTTCACGCCGGGACTAGCGGAAACAATGAGCAGTTCTTC CASSFHAGTSGNNEQFF
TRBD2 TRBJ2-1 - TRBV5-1 TGCGCCAGCAGGTCCCGGACTAGCGGGTTGAGCTCCTACAATGAGCAGTTCTTC CASRSRTSGLSSYNEQFF
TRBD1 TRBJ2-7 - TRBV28 TGTGCCAGCAGGCTGGGACAGGGGTCCTACGAGCAGTACTTC CASRLGQGSYEQYF
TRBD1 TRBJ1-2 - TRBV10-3 TGTGCCATCAGTGAGCAGGAACAGGGGATTTATGGCTACACCTTC CAISEQEQGIYGYTF
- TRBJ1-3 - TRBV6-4 TGTGCCAGCAGAAGAAGCCAACCCCCTTTTTCCTTCTCTGGAAACACCATATATTTT CASRRSQPPFSFSGNTIYF
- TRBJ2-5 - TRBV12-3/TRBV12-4 TGTGCCAGCAGAAACCAGGAGACCCAGTACTTC CASRNQETQYF
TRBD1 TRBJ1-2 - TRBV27 TGTGCCAGCAGTTCGGGTAATCAGGGGGCGGGCTATGGCTACACCTTC CASSSGNQGAGYGYTF
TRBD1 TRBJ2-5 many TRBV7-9 TGTGCCAGCAGCACCGGGACAGGGTTGGGGGAGACCCAGTACTTC CASSTGTGLGETQYF
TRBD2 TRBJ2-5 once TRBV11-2 TGTGCCAGCAGCTTAGATCCGGGGGGAGAGACCCAGTACTTC CASSLDPGGETQYF
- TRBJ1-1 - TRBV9 TGTGCCAGCAGCCGGGGGGCAAAGACTGAAGCTTTCTTT CASSRGAKTEAFF
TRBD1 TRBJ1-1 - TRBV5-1 TGCGCCAGCAGCTCGGGACAGGGGGGGCTTGAAGCTTTCTTT CASSSGQGGLEAFF
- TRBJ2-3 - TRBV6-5 TGTGCCAGCAATAAGGCTAGCAGAAGCACAGATACGCAGTATTTT CASNKASRSTDTQYF
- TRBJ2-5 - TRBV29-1 TGCAGCGTTGGGGCAAATCAAGAGACCCAGTACTTC CSVGANQETQYF
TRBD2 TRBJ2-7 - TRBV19 TGTGCCAGTAGTAACAGCGGGGGGGCCTACGAGCAGTACTTC CASSNSGGAYEQYF
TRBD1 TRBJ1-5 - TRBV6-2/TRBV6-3 TGTGCCAGCAGTCTAGACAGGGTCGATCAGCCCCAGCATTTT CASSLDRVDQPQHF
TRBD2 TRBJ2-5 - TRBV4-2 TGTGCCAGCAGCCAAGATCAAGCGGGGGATTTTGAGACCCAGTACTTC CASSQDQAGDFETQYF
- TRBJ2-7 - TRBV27 TGTGCCAGCAGAAGAGGGACTGCCTCCTACGAGCAGTACTTC CASRRGTASYEQYF
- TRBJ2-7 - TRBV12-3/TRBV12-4 TGTGCCAGCAGTTTAGCGTCGGGCGAGCAGTACTTC CASSLASGEQYF
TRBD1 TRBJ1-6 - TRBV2 TGTGCCAGCAGCTGGGACAGGGATCTGAGGAATTCACCCCTCCACTTT CASSWDRDLRNSPLHF
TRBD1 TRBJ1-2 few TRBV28 TGTGCCAGCAGCCCAGGGGGCGGAGGTAACTATGGCTACACCTTC CASSPGGGGNYGYTF
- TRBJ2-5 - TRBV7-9 TGTGCCAGCAGCTTAATCTCTGCGGGCCAAGAGACCCAGTACTTC CASSLISAGQETQYF
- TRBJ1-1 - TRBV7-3 TGTGCCAGCAGCTTAGGCACGAACACTGAAGCTTTCTTT CASSLGTNTEAFF
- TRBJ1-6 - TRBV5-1 TGCGCCAGCAGCTTGGGACAGGATAATTCACCCCTCCACTTT CASSLGQDNSPLHF
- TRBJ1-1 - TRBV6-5 TGTGCCAGCAGGTCAGGGCCTGAAGCTTTCTTT CASRSGPEAFF
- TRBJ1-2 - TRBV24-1 TGTGCCACCAGCGATTATACAGGGAACTATGGCTACACCTTC CATSDYTGNYGYTF
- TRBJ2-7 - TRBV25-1 TGTGCCAGCAGTGAGTGGTCCGGGGGTGGCACCTACGAGCAGTACTTC CASSEWSGGGTYEQYF
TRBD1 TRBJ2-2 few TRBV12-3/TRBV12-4 TGTGCCAGCAGTCTGGGGACAGGTGGGCTGTTTTTT CASSLGTGGLFF
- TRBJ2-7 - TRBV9 TGTGCCAGCAGCGCGACAGAATACGAGCAGTACTTC CASSATEYEQYF
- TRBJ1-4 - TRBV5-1 TGCGCCAGCGGACTAACCGGTGTGGCTAATGAAAAACTGTTTTTT CASGLTGVANEKLFF
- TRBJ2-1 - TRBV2 TGTGCCAGCAGGGGTTCGGGCAATGAGCAGTTCTTC CASRGSGNEQFF
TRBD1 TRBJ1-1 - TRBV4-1 TGCGCCAGCAGTATCCCAAGACAGGGGAGTGTAGGGAACACTGAAGCTTTCTTT CASSIPRQGSVGNTEAFF
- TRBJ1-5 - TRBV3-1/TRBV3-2 TGTGCCAGCAGCCAAGATTTAAATCAGCCCCAGCATTTT CASSQDLNQPQHF
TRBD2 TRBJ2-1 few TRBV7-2 TGTGCCAGCAGCTTAAGGCGCGGGAGGGACAATGAGCAGTTCTTC CASSLRRGRDNEQFF
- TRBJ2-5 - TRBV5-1 TGCGCCAGCAGCTTACTAACAGGTGGGATCGAAGAGACCCAGTACTTC CASSLLTGGIEETQYF
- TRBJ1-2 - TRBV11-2 TGTGCCAGCAGCTTCGGGGACATCTCTGGCTACACCTTC CASSFGDISGYTF
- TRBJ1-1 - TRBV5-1 TGCGCCAGCAGCTTGGATACGGCTGAAGCTTTCTTT CASSLDTAEAFF
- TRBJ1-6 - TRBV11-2 TGTGCCTCCAGGTCCTCAGGGTTCTATTCACCCCTCCACTTT CASRSSGFYSPLHF
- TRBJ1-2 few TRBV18 TGTGCCAGCTCACCACCGGGCGAGACTAACTATGGCTACACCTTC CASSPPGETNYGYTF
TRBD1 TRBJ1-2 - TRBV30 TGTGCCGCGGGGACAGGTGGTGGCTACACCTTC CAAGTGGGYTF
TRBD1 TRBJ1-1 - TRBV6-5 TGTGCCAGCAGTCCAGGGGGGAGGTCTGCTTTCTTT CASSPGGRSAFF
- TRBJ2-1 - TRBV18 TGTGCCAGCAATCACGAGACTAATGAGCAGTTCTTC CASNHETNEQFF
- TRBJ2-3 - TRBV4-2 TGTGCCAGCAGCCAATCCGGGGGGCAGGGCTCCTGGGATACGCAGTATTTT CASSQSGGQGSWDTQYF
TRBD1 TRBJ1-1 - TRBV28 TGTGCCAGCAGTTTCAACAGGGGGCCTGGGAACACTGAAGCTTTCTTT CASSFNRGPGNTEAFF
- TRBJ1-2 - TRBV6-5 TGTGCCAGCAGGGGGACATTCTCCCGGGCCTATGGCTACACCTTC CASRGTFSRAYGYTF